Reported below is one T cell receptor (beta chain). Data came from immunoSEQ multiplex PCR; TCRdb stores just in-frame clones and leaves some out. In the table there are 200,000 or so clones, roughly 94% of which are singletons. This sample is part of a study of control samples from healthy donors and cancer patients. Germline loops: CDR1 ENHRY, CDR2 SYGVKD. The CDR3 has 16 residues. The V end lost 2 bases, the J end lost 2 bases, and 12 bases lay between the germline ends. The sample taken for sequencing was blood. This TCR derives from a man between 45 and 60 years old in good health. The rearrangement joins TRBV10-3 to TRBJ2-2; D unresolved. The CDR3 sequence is CAISERKNSNTGELFF. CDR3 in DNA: TGTGCCATCAGTGAGAGGAAGAACAGCAACACCGGGGAGCTGTTTTTT.